Below are 2 T cell receptor beta chains sequenced from a single sample in a study of blood T cell repertoires in COVID-19 (dated by TCRdb to the early 2020s). Library construction relied on the immunoSEQ multiplex PCR assay. What TCRdb holds here is the immuneACCESS table cut down to in-frame rearrangements. Part of the clones is not present; checked against another copy, under half of the missing clones reflect an unresolved V gene, and the others are unexplained. For this sample the table gives 84,000 or so clones, of which 82% were detected only once. Of the sample, 0.95% to 1.5% falls within the top ten clones. What was sequenced was peripheral blood. These receptors all come from a woman of 80 years or more with acute or convalescent COVID-19.

The chain joins TRBV7-2 to TRBJ2-5, with TRBD2 matching 9 bases. Germline V gene lookup returns CDR1 SGHTA and CDR2 FQGNSA. CDR3 size: 14 residues. With V trimmed by 5 bases and J by 5 bases, 6 bases remained unmatched. The CDR3 loop is CASSPGLAGETQYF. The CDR3 DNA follows: TGTGCCAGCAGCCCGGGACTAGCCGGCGAGACCCAGTACTTC.

V and J are TRBV18 and TRBJ1-2; D remains ambiguous. The V and J ends lost 1 base and 3 bases respectively, with 6 bases between them. Germline V gene sequence: CDR1 KGHSH, CDR2 LQKENI. The CDR3 totals 13 residues. This chain's CDR3 is CASSPQTDYGYTF. The CDR3 DNA reads as TGTGCCAGCTCACCACAAACGGACTATGGCTACACCTTC.